This T cell receptor beta chain appears in the sequencing data of a study of cytomegalovirus exposure and HLA in healthy donors. This CDR3 is 15 amino acids long. In germline, CDR1 is LNHDA, CDR2 SQIVND (reference sequence). Between the trimmed V and J ends, which lost 6 bases and 1 base, there was a span of 15 bases. Vbeta (60) and Jbeta (13) primers were used in the PCR. Assay used: immunoSEQ multiplex PCR; TCRdb lists only in-frame clones, some missing. The sample is made up of about 160,000 clones, and the top ten hold 1% to 1.5% of it. About this clone: Its antigen is unidentified.

Study-level points and caveats: Specific recognition of CMV antigens was confirmed in vitro for a few chains (all CMV-associated). Across donors, presence/absence analyses took sequencing depth to be roughly uniform.

The sample comprised PBMCs. This clonotype originated in a woman aged 55 to 70 in good health and CMV-seronegative. V usage is TRBV19 and J usage is TRBJ1-2; D gene unclear. Here the CDR3 reads CASRTLAERNYGYTF. CDR3 bases: TGTGCCAGTAGAACCCTCGCGGAGCGTAACTATGGCTACACCTTC.